Each of the 3 T cell receptor delta chains below was sequenced from the same sample in a study of delta chains in infants with herpesvirus infections. TCR cDNA was made from PBMC RNA with gamma- and delta-chain-specific primers. TCRdb re-called the RT-PCR reads using CATT. In the table there are about 950 delta-chain clones, about 9.1% of which are singletons. The specimen was peripheral blood, collected at time point 2 of longitudinal follow-up. The receptors derive from a human donor who was a Ugandan infant, either HIV-exposed or HIV-unexposed (not recorded which).

J is TRDJ1 and V is TRDV1; TRDD3 agrees at 10 bases. V trimming: 0 bases; J trimming: 0 bases; junction bases outside the gene matches: 16. The V gene's germline CDR1 is TSWWSYY and CDR2 QGS. The CDR3 sequence is 21 residues long. CDR3 sequence: CALGELVPSNWGMKYTDKLIF. Here the CDR3 DNA reads TGTGCTCTTGGGGAACTAGTACCTTCGAACTGGGGGATGAAGTACACCGATAAACTCATCTTT.

The chain employs TRDV1 and TRDJ1; TRDD3 matches 12 bases. Since TCRdb gives no J gene, matching the DNA to germline was used here to assign it. J was trimmed by 0 bases and V by 1 base; bases with no gene match: 18. The CDR3 runs 22 residues. Per the germline V gene, CDR1 is TSWWSYY and CDR2 is QGS. CDR3 sequence (DNA): TGTGCTCTTGGGGAACGATCCTACGAATATGCTGGGGGATACGCGTACACCGATAAACTCATCTTT. Its translation is CALGERSYEYAGGYAYTDKLIF.

This clone is labeled large (0.1 to 1%). V and J are TRDV1 and TRDJ1; D might be TRDD3 (5 bases). Looked up from germline, CDR1 is TSWWSYY and CDR2 is QGS. CDR3 length: 19 residues. V gave up 4 bases and J gave up 0 bases, with 24 bases separating them. This CDR3 is CALGGDERCGWAYTDKLIF. CDR3 bases: TGTGCTCTTGGGGGAGACGAACGTTGTGGCTGGGCGTACACCGATAAACTCATCTTT.